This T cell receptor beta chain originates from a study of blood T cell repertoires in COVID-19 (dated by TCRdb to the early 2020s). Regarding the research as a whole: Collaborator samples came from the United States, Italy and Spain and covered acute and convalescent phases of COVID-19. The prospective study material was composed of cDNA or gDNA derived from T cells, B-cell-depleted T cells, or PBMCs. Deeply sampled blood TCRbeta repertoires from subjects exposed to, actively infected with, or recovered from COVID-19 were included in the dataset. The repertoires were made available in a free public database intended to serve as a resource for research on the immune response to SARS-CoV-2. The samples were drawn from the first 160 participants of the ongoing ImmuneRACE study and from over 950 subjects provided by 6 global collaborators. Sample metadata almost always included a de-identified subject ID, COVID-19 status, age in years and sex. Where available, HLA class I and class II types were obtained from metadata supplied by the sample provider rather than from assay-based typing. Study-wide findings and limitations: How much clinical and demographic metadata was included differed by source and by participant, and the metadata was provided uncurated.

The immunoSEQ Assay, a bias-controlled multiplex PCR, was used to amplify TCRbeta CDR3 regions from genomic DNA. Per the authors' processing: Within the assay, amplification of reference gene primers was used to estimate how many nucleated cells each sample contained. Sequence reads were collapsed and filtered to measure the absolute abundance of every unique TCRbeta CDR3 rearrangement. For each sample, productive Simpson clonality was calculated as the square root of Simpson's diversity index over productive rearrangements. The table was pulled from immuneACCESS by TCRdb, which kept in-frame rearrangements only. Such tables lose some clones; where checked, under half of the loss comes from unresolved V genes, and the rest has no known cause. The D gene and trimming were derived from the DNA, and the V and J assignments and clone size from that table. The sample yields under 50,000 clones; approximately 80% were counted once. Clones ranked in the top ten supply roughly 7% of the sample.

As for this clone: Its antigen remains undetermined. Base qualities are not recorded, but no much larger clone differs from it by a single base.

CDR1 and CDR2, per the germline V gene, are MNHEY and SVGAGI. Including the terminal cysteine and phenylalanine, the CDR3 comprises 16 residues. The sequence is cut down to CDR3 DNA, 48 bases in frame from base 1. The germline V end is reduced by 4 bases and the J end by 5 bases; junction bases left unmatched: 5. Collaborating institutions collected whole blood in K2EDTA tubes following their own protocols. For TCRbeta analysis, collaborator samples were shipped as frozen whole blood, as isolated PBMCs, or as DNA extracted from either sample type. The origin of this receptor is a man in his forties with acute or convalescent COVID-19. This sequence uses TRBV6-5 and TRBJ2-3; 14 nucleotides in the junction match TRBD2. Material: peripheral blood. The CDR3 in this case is CASSFGLAGGGDTQYF. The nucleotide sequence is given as TGTGCCAGCAGTTTCGGACTAGCGGGGGGTGGAGATACGCAGTATTTT.